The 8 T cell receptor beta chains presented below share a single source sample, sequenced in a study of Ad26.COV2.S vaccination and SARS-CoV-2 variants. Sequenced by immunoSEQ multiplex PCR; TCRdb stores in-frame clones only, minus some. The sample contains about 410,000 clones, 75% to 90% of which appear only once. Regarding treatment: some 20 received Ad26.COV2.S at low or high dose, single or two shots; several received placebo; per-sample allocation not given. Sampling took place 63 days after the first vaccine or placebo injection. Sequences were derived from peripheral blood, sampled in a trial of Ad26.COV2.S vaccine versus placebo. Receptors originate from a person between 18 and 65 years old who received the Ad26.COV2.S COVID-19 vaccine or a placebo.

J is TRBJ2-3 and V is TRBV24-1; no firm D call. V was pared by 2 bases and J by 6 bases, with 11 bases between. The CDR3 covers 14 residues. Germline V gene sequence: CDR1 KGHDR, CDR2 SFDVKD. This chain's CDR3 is CATSDSPLSDTQYF. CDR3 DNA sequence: TGTGCCACCAGTGATTCCCCTCTCTCCGATACGCAGTATTTT.

The chain's CDR3 is CASSLEAPTNTGELFF. The CDR3 DNA sequence: TGTGCCAGCAGCTTAGAGGCACCTACGAACACCGGGGAGCTGTTTTTT. The chain links TRBV7-6 to TRBJ2-2; D uncertain. Trimming removed 1 base at V and 0 bases at J, with 9 bases between. The germline V gene has CDR1 SGHVS and CDR2 FNYEAQ. This CDR3 comprises 16 residues. The whole variable domain, filled in from reference TRBV7-6 and TRBJ2-2, reads GAGVSQSPRYKVTKRGQDVALRCDPISGHVSLYWYRQALGQGPEFLTYFNYEAQQDKSGLPNDRFSAERPEGSISTLTIQRTEQRDSAMYRCASSLEAPTNTGELFFGEGSRLTVL.

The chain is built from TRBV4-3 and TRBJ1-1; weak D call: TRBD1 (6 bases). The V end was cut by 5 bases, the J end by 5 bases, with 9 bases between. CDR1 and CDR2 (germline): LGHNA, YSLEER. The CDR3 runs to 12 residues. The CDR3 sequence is CASSGGRTEAFF. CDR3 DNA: TGCGCCAGCAGCGGGGGGCGGACTGAAGCTTTCTTT.

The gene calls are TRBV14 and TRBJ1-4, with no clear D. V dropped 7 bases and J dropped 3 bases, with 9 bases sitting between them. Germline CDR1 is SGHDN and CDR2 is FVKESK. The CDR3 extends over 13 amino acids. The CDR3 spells CASTQGSNEKLFF. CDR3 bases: TGTGCCAGCACGCAAGGGTCTAATGAAAAACTGTTTTTT.

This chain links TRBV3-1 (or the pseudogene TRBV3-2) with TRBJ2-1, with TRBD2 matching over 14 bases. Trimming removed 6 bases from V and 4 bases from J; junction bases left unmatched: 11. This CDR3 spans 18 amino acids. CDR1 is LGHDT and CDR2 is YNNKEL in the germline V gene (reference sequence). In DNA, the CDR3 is TGTGCCAGCAGGGGGACTAGCGGGAGAGCGGGGATATACAATGAGCAGTTCTTC. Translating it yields CASRGTSGRAGIYNEQFF.

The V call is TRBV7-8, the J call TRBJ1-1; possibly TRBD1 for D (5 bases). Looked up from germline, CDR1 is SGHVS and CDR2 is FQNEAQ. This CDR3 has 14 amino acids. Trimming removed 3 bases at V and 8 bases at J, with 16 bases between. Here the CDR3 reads CASSLGGPGAEAFF. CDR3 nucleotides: TGTGCCAGCAGCTTGGGGGGACCAGGCGCCGAAGCTTTCTTT.

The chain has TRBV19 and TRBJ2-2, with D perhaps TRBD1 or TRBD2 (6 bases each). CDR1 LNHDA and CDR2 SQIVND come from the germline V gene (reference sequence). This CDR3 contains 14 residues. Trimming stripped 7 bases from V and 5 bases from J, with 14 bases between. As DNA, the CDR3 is TGTGCCAGTACCCCGGGGGCTCAAACCGGGGAGCTGTTTTTT. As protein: CASTPGAQTGELFF.

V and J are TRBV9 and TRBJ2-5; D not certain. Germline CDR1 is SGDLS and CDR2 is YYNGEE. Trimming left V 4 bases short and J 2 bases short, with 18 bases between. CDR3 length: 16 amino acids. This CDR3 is CASSLPSGRNQETQYF. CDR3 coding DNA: TGTGCCAGCAGCCTGCCCAGTGGGCGGAATCAAGAGACCCAGTACTTC.